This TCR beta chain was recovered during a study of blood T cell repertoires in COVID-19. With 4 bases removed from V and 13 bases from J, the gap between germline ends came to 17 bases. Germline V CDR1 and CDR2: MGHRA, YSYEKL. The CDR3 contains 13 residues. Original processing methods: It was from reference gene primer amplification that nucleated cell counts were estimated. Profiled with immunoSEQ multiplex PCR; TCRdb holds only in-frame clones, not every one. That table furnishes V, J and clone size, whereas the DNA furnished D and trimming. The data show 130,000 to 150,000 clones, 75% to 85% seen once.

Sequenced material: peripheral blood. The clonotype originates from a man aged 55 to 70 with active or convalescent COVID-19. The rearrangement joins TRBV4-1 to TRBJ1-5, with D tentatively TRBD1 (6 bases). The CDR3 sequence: CASSLERGGLQHF. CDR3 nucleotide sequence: TGCGCCAGCAGCCTAGAGAGGGGGGGCCTTCAGCATTTT.